The source of this TCR beta chain is a study of blood T cell repertoires in COVID-19. Study in general: Acute and convalescent COVID-19 specimens originated in the United States, Italy and Spain. T cells, B-cell-depleted T cells, or PBMCs supplied cDNA or gDNA.

Trimming shortened V by 7 bases and J by 2 bases, and 19 bases separated the two germline ends. CDR3 length: 16 residues. CDR1 is SGHNT and CDR2 is YYREEE in the germline V gene (reference sequence). In the authors' methods: Estimates of nucleated cell counts were drawn from the amplification of reference gene primers. Sequenced by immunoSEQ multiplex PCR; TCRdb stores in-frame clones only, minus some. V, J and clone size are those of that table, while D and trimming were read from the DNA. Among 130,000 to 150,000 clones listed, around three quarters were seen once. This receptor was obtained from a man in his 60s with acute or convalescent COVID-19. The chain joins TRBV5-4 to TRBJ1-3; D gene unclear. Sequencing was performed on peripheral blood. CDR3 DNA sequence: TGTGCCAGCGCCCCCGGGGTAGAAGGGACTGGAAACACCATATATTTT. Its protein product is CASAPGVEGTGNTIYF.